This T cell receptor beta chain stems from a study of T cell responses to AZD1222 COVID-19 vaccine (dated by TCRdb to the early 2020s). The study in broad terms: Because spike-specific TCR depth and breadth did not differ between the two schedules, AZD1222 recipients who got a second dose at roughly 4 weeks were pooled with those who got a second dose at roughly 12 weeks. A total of 230 to 250 trial participants underwent TCR sequencing, of whom approximately 210 received two doses of AZD1222 and around 26 received two doses of the MenACWY control vaccine. Enrollment into the trials was organized by age into subgroups of 18-55, 56-69 and 70-plus years, and those subgroups contained 148, 28 and 57 TCR-sequenced participants, respectively. The research as a whole found: Epitopes outside the regions mutated in the B.1.351 and B.1.1.7 variants were reportedly recognized by nearly half of the unique spike-specific TCRs. Participants were mostly white British and included more females than males, and it was suggested by the authors that clonal diversity may have been underestimated. The vaccine-associated CD4 TCRs covered the entire spike protein, and the dominant responses fell in regions 160-218 and 743-854. Because no day 14 peak-response samples were available, the repertoires could be characterized only after the peak T cell response. After two AZD1222 doses, spike-specific TCR breadth and depth were significantly higher than at day 0 and than in MenACWY recipients. The 56-69-year group was small, and its depth increase did not reach significance, likely because of low power. Conclusions about previously exposed vaccinees are limited because only a handful of AZD1222 recipients were SARS-CoV-2 seropositive at baseline.

The CDR3 regions of human TCRbeta chains were analyzed by immunosequencing. The original methods were these. Repertoire TCRs were checked for matches against a reference library of SARS-CoV-2-specific TCRs that had been generated using the MIRA antigen-specificity platform. Breadth was defined as the fraction of unique TCRs that were SARS-CoV-2-associated. Depth was defined as the fraction of total T cells that were SARS-CoV-2-associated. Using the MIRA data, every spike-specific TCR was mapped to the spike region that the TCR reacted to and assigned to either a CD4 or a CD8 class. Log10-transformed breadth and depth values were compared by one-way ANOVA with Sidak's multiple comparisons tests. The source is immuneACCESS, and TCRdb retained only in-frame sequences with V and J called. Part of the clones is not carried over; for the studies checked, unresolved V genes explain less than half of this, and the remainder is unexplained. V and J calls and clone size are given by that table; D and trimming were obtained from the DNA. Across this sample there are about 160,000 clones, with 90% seen only once. The ten largest clones capture about 1.4% of the sample.

The CDR3 sequence holds 13 residues, the cysteine and phenylalanine included. The retained sequence is limited to the CDR3, 39 bases, with the frame set at the first base. From a lookup of the germline V gene (reference sequence), CDR1 and CDR2 are SEHNR and FQNEAQ. Relative to germline, V is missing 5 bases and J is missing 7 bases, with 6 bases of the junction outside any gene match. Of note for this clone: What this receptor recognizes is not known. The record has no base qualities; no much larger clone is one base away.

The time point tag for this specimen amounts to: baseline before first vaccination. Vaccinee samples came from UK trials COV001 and COV002, including a single-blind randomized controlled phase 2/3 trial of AZD1222 (ChAdOx1 nCoV-19) in healthy adults. For TCRbeta chain sequencing, PBMC samples were collected from trial participants at day 0 and at day 28 after the second dose. This material consisted of peripheral blood, taken on day 0 of AZD1222 vaccination. The source of this sequence is an adult in good health. The chain couples TRBV7-9 to TRBJ1-2; 8 central nucleotides agree with TRBD1. The DNA sequence is TGTGCCAGCAGCCTACGGACAGGGAGTGGCTACACCTTC. It codes for CASSLRTGSGYTF.